One sample yielded the 32 T cell receptor beta chains listed below, sequenced in a study of beta chain features in type 1 diabetes. Study outcomes and limitations: For Type 1 diabetes patients, all four CD4+ subsets carried TCRB CDR3s that were moderately but significantly shorter.

The antigens of these receptors remain unknown. Sequencing targeted expressed TCRB transcripts, as all isolated RNA had been reverse transcribed. This table comes from immunoSEQ multiplex PCR, and its TCRdb copy is limited to in-frame clones, with some not included. The data contain 300,000 to 400,000 clones, 9.6% of them singletons. The sample comprised central memory CD4+ T cells from blood. The source of these receptors is a young man with type 1 diabetes.

The chain uses TRBV28 and TRBJ2-7, with TRBD1 matching 7 bases. Trimming removed 6 bases from V and 6 bases from J; junction bases left unmatched: 11. The V gene's germline CDR1 is MDHEN and CDR2 SYDVKM. The CDR3 contains 14 residues. CDR3 sequence: CASRYDRVSGEQYF. CDR3 DNA: TGTGCCAGCAGATACGACAGGGTGTCCGGCGAGCAGTACTTC.

About this clone itself: The same CDR3 arises from other DNA sequences in this sample as well. The chain combines TRBV7-2 with TRBJ2-1; the D call may be TRBD1 or TRBD2 (5 bases each). V was trimmed by 3 bases and J by 6 bases, leaving 21 bases between them. The germline V gene encodes CDR1 SGHTA and CDR2 FQGNSA. The CDR3 length is 17 residues. DNA for the CDR3: TGTGCCAGCAGCTTGGGTGGCTCTCAGGGACCTCTCAATGAGCAGTTCTTC. Protein sequence: CASSLGGSQGPLNEQFF.

J is TRBJ2-3 and V is TRBV27; D possibly corresponds to TRBD1 (5 bases). CDR3 length equals 16 residues. Trimming left V 5 bases short and J 2 bases short, with 17 bases between. Germline CDR1 reads MNHEY; CDR2 reads SMNVEV (reference sequence). CDR3 in DNA: TGTGCCAGCAGTCACTTAATAGGGGCGGTCACAGATACGCAGTATTTT. It is translated as CASSHLIGAVTDTQYF.

The V call is TRBV7-2, the J call TRBJ2-7; 10 bases align to TRBD2. CDR3 length: 14 amino acids. With V trimmed by 5 bases and J by 4 bases, 5 bases remained unmatched. Germline V gives CDR1 SGHTA, CDR2 FQGNSA. CDR3 nucleotides: TGTGCCAGCAGCCCTGGGACTAGCGCTTACGAGCAGTACTTC. Amino acids: CASSPGTSAYEQYF.

This clone was detected ten times or more. The V and J genes are TRBV4-2 and TRBJ2-7; possible D gene TRBD1, 6 bases. The CDR3 consists of 17 residues. V was clipped by 4 bases and J by 2 bases, with 21 bases between them. Germline V CDR1 and CDR2: LGHNA, YNFKEQ. The CDR3 region is CASSPDPPGTPPYEQYF. DNA for the CDR3: TGTGCCAGCAGCCCTGATCCGCCCGGGACACCACCCTACGAGCAGTACTTC.

The J gene is TRBJ2-7, the V gene TRBV29-1; no clear D. Germline CDR1 is SQVTM and CDR2 is ANQGSEA. This CDR3 has 10 amino acids. Trimming stripped 7 bases from V and 6 bases from J, with 10 bases between. The CDR3: CSAGEVEQYF. The CDR3, as DNA: TGCAGCGCCGGAGAGGTCGAGCAGTACTTC.

This clone appeared a few times. The CDR3 loop reads CASSLYGGNYEQYF. CDR3 DNA sequence: TGTGCCAGCAGCTTATACGGGGGAAACTACGAGCAGTACTTC. The chain uses TRBV7-3 and TRBJ2-7, with D possibly being TRBD2 (6 bases). CDR1 is SGHTA, CDR2 FQGTGA, per germline. The V end lost 2 bases, the J end lost 3 bases, and 11 bases lay between the germline ends. The CDR3 covers 14 residues.

Of note for this clone: An end of the junction does not agree with germline; a read error may underlie this. This rearrangement joins TRBV2 to TRBJ1-2, with D maybe TRBD1 (6 bases). CDR1 and CDR2 (germline): SNHLY, FYNNEI. The CDR3 loop spans 10 amino acids. The CDR3 region is CASSDTGPDF. CDR3 bases: TGTGCCAGCAGTGATACAGGGCCAGACTTC.

V is TRBV6-4 and J is TRBJ1-4; D remains unclear. Trimming removed 2 bases at V and 5 bases at J, with 9 bases between. CDR1 and CDR2 from the germline V gene are MRHNA and SNTAGT. The length of the CDR3 is 14 residues. CDR3 in DNA: TGTGCCAGCAGTGACCGCAGCCTGAATGAAAAACTGTTTTTT. Translated, it gives CASSDRSLNEKLFF.

This chain connects TRBV9 to TRBJ2-1, with a tentative D call TRBD2 (6 bases). V was clipped by 0 bases and J by 6 bases, with 7 bases between them. This CDR3 has 13 amino acids. Germline V gives CDR1 SGDLS, CDR2 YYNGEE. The CDR3 loop reads CASSVGTINEQFF. The CDR3, as DNA: TGTGCCAGCAGCGTAGGGACTATCAATGAGCAGTTCTTC.

This clone has only a few counts. CDR3 region: CASSEDPNFNQPQHF. CDR3 nucleotides: TGTGCCAGCAGTGAAGACCCGAACTTCAATCAGCCCCAGCATTTT. The V and J genes are TRBV6-1 and TRBJ1-5; D gene uncertain. This CDR3 has 15 amino acids. CDR1 MNHNS and CDR2 SASEGT come from the germline V gene. Trimming shortened V by 1 base and J by 3 bases, and 10 bases separated the two germline ends.

V is TRBV7-2 and J is TRBJ2-5, with D perhaps TRBD2 (7 bases). Trimming cost V 2 bases and J 3 bases, with 16 bases left between them. The CDR3 covers 16 residues. Germline V lookup: CDR1 SGHTA, CDR2 FQGNSA. CDR3 in amino acids: CASSLRGGGAEETQYF. The CDR3 region has the DNA TGTGCCAGCAGCTTAAGAGGGGGAGGGGCCGAAGAGACCCAGTACTTC.

The table lists this clone with a few counts. The chain employs TRBV6-1 and TRBJ2-7; D remains unclear. The V gene lost 0 bases and the J gene lost 6 bases, with 15 bases spanning the gap. Germline V lookup: CDR1 MNHNS, CDR2 SASEGT. The CDR3 runs to 15 residues. CDR3: CASSEASAGKGEQYF. The CDR3 DNA is TGTGCCAGCAGTGAAGCGAGTGCAGGCAAGGGCGAGCAGTACTTC.

The chain carries TRBV6-1 and TRBJ2-4, with 8 bases identical to TRBD1. The length of the CDR3 is 17 residues. From germline, CDR1 is MNHNS and CDR2 SASEGT. After removal of 2 bases from V and 1 base from J, the junction contained 7 bases not matched to a gene. CDR3 residues: CASSELRGDRAKNIQYF. The CDR3 DNA is TGTGCCAGCAGTGAACTTAGAGGGGACAGGGCCAAAAACATTCAGTACTTC.

This clone was detected a few times. The genes are TRBV5-1 and TRBJ2-7; D is perhaps TRBD1 (6 bases). V was cut by 0 bases and J by 5 bases, with 15 bases left in between. Germline CDR1 SGHRS, CDR2 YFSETQ. This CDR3 contains 15 residues. CDR3 nucleotide sequence: TGCGCCAGCAGCTTGGGTTGGCAGGGGCAGAACGAGCAGTACTTC. Translation: CASSLGWQGQNEQYF.

The chain couples TRBV19 to TRBJ2-4; D remains unclear. CDR1 LNHDA and CDR2 SQIVND come from the germline V gene (reference sequence). This CDR3 has 17 amino acids. V lost 8 bases to trimming and J lost 0 bases, with 20 bases between them. CDR3 protein: CASPQPHTNLAKNIQYF. Here the CDR3 DNA reads TGTGCCAGTCCTCAGCCTCACACAAACCTAGCCAAAAACATTCAGTACTTC.

This clone has at least ten counts. The gene calls are TRBV18 and TRBJ2-4; D uncertain. V was shortened by 0 bases and J by 7 bases, with 7 bases between the two germline ends. The CDR3 sequence is 13 residues long. Germline loops: CDR1 KGHSH, CDR2 LQKENI. CDR3: CASSPPGLNIQYF. The CDR3 DNA reads as TGTGCCAGCTCACCACCGGGCTTGAACATTCAGTACTTC.

The chain uses TRBV6-6 and TRBJ2-7, with 9 bases that match TRBD1. This CDR3 comprises 15 residues. Germline V gene lookup returns CDR1 MNHNY and CDR2 SVGAGI (reference sequence). The trim removed 0 bases at V and 3 bases at J, leaving 3 bases unmatched. In nucleotides, the CDR3 is TGTGCCAGCAGTTACTCGACAGGGGGGAACTACGAGCAGTACTTC. This gives the protein CASSYSTGGNYEQYF.

This clone was seen only a few times. The chain uses TRBV27 and TRBJ2-7; no clear D gene. V was shortened by 2 bases and J by 4 bases, with 15 bases between the two germline ends. Germline loops: CDR1 MNHEY, CDR2 SMNVEV (reference sequence). This CDR3 contains 15 residues. The CDR3 reads CASSLQLGIGYEQYF. The CDR3 DNA reads as TGTGCCAGCAGTTTACAATTGGGGATAGGGTACGAGCAGTACTTC.

The CDR3 nucleotides are TGTGCCAGCAGTTTTGCGGGACTCCCCGAACTTCAGTACTTC. The encoded protein is CASSFAGLPELQYF. The genes are TRBV27 and TRBJ2-4; weak D call: TRBD2 (6 bases). The ends were cut back, 3 bases at V and 11 bases at J, with 17 bases in the middle. Germline V gene data show CDR1 as MNHEY and CDR2 as SMNVEV (reference sequence). The CDR3 loop spans 14 amino acids.

This rearrangement joins TRBV19 to TRBJ1-3; 7 bases match TRBD1. The CDR3 is 15 residues long. The V and J ends lost 7 bases and 0 bases, in that order; junction bases with no gene match: 6. The germline gives CDR1 LNHDA, CDR2 SQIVND (reference sequence). CDR3 residues: CASKDRTFSGNTIYF. The CDR3 nucleotides read TGTGCCAGTAAGGACAGGACCTTCTCTGGAAACACCATATATTTT.

This clone was counted a few times. The CDR3 region is CASSLAPRATQYF. The CDR3 nucleotides are TGTGCCAGCAGTTTAGCGCCCCGAGCAACCCAGTACTTC. The V and J genes are TRBV27 and TRBJ2-5; D is ambiguous. V was cut by 2 bases and J by 8 bases, with 12 bases left in between. Germline loops: CDR1 MNHEY, CDR2 SMNVEV (reference sequence). This CDR3 comprises 13 residues.

V and J are TRBV19 and TRBJ2-1, with 11 bases aligning to TRBD2. Germline lookup yields CDR1 LNHDA and CDR2 SQIVND (reference sequence). V dropped 7 bases and J dropped 7; count of bases not matched to a gene: 15. The CDR3 extends over 17 amino acids. The CDR3 bases are TGTGCCAGTACCACCCGGGGTAGCGGGAGGGTGGGGAATGAGCAGTTCTTC. Its translation is CASTTRGSGRVGNEQFF.

A few counts support this clone. The CDR3 sequence: CASTSGSYNEQFF. As DNA, the CDR3 is TGTGCCAGCACTAGCGGCTCCTACAATGAGCAGTTCTTC. The chain links TRBV28 to TRBJ2-1; 7 positions agree with TRBD2. Germline V gene data show CDR1 as MDHEN and CDR2 as SYDVKM. This CDR3 region has 13 residues. J was trimmed by 0 bases and V by 7 bases; bases with no gene match: 0.

This clone was observed a handful of times. The chain joins TRBV5-1 to TRBJ2-5, with D tentatively TRBD1 (6 bases). Germline-derived CDR1 and CDR2 are SGHRS and YFSETQ. Trimming pared 4 bases from V and 5 bases from J, leaving 18 bases between. The CDR3 spans 15 residues. CDR3 coding DNA: TGCGCCAGCAGCGAAGACAGGCTCTCCTGGGAGACCCAGTACTTC. It encodes CASSEDRLSWETQYF.

This clone was seen many times. The chain uses TRBV10-3 and TRBJ2-1, with 8 bases identical to TRBD2. Germline-derived CDR1 and CDR2 are ENHRY and SYGVKD. The V and J ends lost 4 bases and 4 bases, in that order; junction bases with no gene match: 9. The CDR3 length is 16 residues. The CDR3 here is CAISVILAESYNEQFF. As DNA, the CDR3 is TGTGCCATCAGTGTCATACTAGCGGAAAGTTACAATGAGCAGTTCTTC.

The CDR3 region has the DNA TGCGCCAGCAGCCAACCGGGACGGGGTAGCGGAACTGAAGCTTTCTTT. As protein: CASSQPGRGSGTEAFF. This rearrangement joins TRBV4-1 to TRBJ1-1; TRBD1 is a possible D gene (5 bases). The CDR3 length is 16 residues. Germline V gene lookup returns CDR1 MGHRA and CDR2 YSYEKL. Trimming removed 2 bases from V and 5 bases from J, with 18 bases in between.

This chain links TRBV11-3 with TRBJ2-5, with D perhaps TRBD1 or TRBD2 (5 bases each). V was clipped by 3 bases and J by 5 bases, with 10 bases between them. The length of the CDR3 is 13 residues. Germline V gene sequence: CDR1 SGHNT, CDR2 YENEEA. The CDR3: CASSFWGSETQYF. In DNA, the CDR3 is TGTGCCAGCAGCTTCTGGGGGTCGGAGACCCAGTACTTC.

The table lists this clone with a few counts. CDR3 sequence (DNA): TGTGCCACCGCCGGACTAGCGGGAGCCTACAATGAGCAGTTCTTC. Its protein is CATAGLAGAYNEQFF. V is TRBV19 and J is TRBJ2-1; 13 nucleotides agree with TRBD2. The germline V gene encodes CDR1 LNHDA and CDR2 SQIVND (reference sequence). CDR3 length equals 15 residues. Trimming cost V 10 bases and J 2 bases; bases outside gene matches: 5.

The chain links TRBV2 to TRBJ2-7; D unclear. V lost 5 bases and J 3 bases, leaving 5 bases between the germline ends. Germline CDR1 reads SNHLY; CDR2 reads FYNNEI. This CDR3 region has 11 residues. The CDR3 loop is CASSTLYEQYF. The DNA of the CDR3 is TGTGCCAGCAGTACACTCTACGAGCAGTACTTC.

The CDR3 is CASSPGRTVYGYTF. In DNA form, the CDR3 reads TGTGCCAGCAGCCCTGGACGAACAGTCTATGGCTACACCTTC. The chain combines TRBV7-9 with TRBJ1-2; D not resolved. This CDR3 contains 14 residues. Germline V gene data show CDR1 as SEHNR and CDR2 as FQNEAQ (reference sequence). The ends were cut back, 5 bases at V and 4 bases at J, with 14 bases in the middle.

This clone has at least ten counts. The gene calls are TRBV28 and TRBJ1-1, with a possible D match to TRBD1 (6 bases). From germline, CDR1 is MDHEN and CDR2 SYDVKM. The CDR3 covers 14 residues. The ends were cut back, 3 bases at V and 6 bases at J, with 14 bases in the middle. The CDR3, as DNA: TGTGCCAGCAGTTTGGCAGGGGCGCGCCCTGAAGCTTTCTTT. It specifies CASSLAGARPEAFF.